The clone carrying this T cell receptor (beta chain) appeared many times. Antigen unknown. This sample was taken from a study of metastatic and nonmetastatic thyroid tumors. Study summary: Across blood and tumor or nodule tissue, repertoires from malignant and benign thyroid patients were compared with one another. Study-level findings and limits: According to reports, the diversity of TCR beta was significantly higher in malignant thyroid tumors than in benign nodules, and this held in both blood and tumor samples.

Original handling: Built for papillary thyroid cancer, a distant-metastasis classifier drew on CDR3 differences across clinicopathological groups. TCRdb re-called the PCR reads with MiXCR. Here the V and J calls rest on TCRdb's processing, not on the authors' analysis. The sample carries around 19,000 clones, 16% recorded once. The CDR3 runs 13 residues. The germline V gene has CDR1 SQVTM and CDR2 ANQGSEA. Trimming stripped 7 bases from V and 5 bases from J, with 17 bases between. Treatment of any kind had been given to no patient before thyroid surgery. The chain carries TRBV29-1 and TRBJ2-5, with D maybe TRBD2 (6 bases). The TCR was taken from a female donor with papillary thyroid cancer or a benign thyroid nodule (not recorded which). Some clones in this sample may be carry-over from other donors' samples. Sequencing input: tumor tissue. The CDR3 loop is CSAAQAGGETQYF. The CDR3 bases are TGCAGCGCCGCTCAAGCGGGTGGGGAGACCCAGTACTTC.